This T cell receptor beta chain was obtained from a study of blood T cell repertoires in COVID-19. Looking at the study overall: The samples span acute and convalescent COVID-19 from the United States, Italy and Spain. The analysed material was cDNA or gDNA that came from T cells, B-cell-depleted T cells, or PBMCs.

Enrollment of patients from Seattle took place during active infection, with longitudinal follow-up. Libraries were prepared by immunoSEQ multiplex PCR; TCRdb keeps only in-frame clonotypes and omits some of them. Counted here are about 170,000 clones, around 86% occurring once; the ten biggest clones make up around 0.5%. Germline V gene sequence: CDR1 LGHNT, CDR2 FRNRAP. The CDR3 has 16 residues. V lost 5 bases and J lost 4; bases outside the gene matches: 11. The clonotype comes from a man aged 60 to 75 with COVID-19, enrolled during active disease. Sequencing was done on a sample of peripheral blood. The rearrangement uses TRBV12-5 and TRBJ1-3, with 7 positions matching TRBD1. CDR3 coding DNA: TGTGCTAGTGGTCTTGGGACAGTCGACGGGGGAAACACCATATATTTT. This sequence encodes CASGLGTVDGGNTIYF.